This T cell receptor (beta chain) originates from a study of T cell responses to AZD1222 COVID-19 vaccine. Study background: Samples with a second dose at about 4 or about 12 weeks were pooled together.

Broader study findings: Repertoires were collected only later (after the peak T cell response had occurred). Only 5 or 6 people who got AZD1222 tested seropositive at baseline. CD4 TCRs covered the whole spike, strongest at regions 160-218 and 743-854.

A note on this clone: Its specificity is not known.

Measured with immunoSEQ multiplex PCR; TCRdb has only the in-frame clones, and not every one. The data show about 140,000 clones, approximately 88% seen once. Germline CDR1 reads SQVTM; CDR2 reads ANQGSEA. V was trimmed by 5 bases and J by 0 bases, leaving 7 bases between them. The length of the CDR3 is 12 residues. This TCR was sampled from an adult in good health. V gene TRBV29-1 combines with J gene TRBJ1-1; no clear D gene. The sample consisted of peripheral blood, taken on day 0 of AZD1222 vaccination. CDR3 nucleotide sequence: TGCAGCGTTACGGACCTGAACACTGAAGCTTTCTTT. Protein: CSVTDLNTEAFF.